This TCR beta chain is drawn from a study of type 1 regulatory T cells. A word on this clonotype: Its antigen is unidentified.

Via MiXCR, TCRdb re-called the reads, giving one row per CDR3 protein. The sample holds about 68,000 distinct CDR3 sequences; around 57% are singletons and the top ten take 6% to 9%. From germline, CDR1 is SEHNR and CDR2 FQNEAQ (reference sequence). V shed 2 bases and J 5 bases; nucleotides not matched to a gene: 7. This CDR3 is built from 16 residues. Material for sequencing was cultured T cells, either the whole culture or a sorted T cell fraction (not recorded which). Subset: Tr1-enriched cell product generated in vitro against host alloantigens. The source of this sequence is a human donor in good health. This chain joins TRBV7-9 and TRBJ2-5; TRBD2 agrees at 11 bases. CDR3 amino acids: CASSLILTSGGETQYF. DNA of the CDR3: TGTGCCAGCAGCTTAATACTTACTAGCGGGGGTGAGACCCAGTACTTC.